The clone carrying this T cell receptor beta chain was detected only once. Profiling relied on immunoSEQ multiplex PCR, and the TCRdb table lists in-frame clones only, not all of them. The sample carries some 500,000 clones, 85% to 90% recorded once. CDR3 size: 16 residues. Trimming stripped 2 bases from V and 3 bases from J, with 15 bases between. CDR1 is SGHNT, CDR2 YYREEE, per germline (reference sequence). The data originate from a study of blood T cell repertoires in COVID-19. Input material: peripheral blood. The sequence was obtained from a woman in her forties or fifties with COVID-19, enrolled during active disease. The V and J genes are TRBV5-4 and TRBJ1-3, with TRBD1 as a possible D gene (6 bases). The CDR3 is CASSLNSQGYGNTIYF. The CDR3 nucleotides are TGTGCCAGCAGCTTAAACTCACAGGGTTATGGAAACACCATATATTTT.